The rows below give T cell receptor beta chains drawn from one sample of a study of T cells in Graves' hyperthyroidism and ophthalmopathy. TCRdb recomputed calls from the multiplex PCR reads with MiXCR, one row per CDR3 protein. The repertoire holds 700,000 or so distinct CDR3 sequences, with around 15% as singletons. Source material: blood. These TCRs come from a man aged 18 to 29 with Graves' hyperthyroidism. CDR3s include the opening cysteine and the closing phenylalanine or tryptophan. A D gene is named only where the DNA matches it firmly. The size field is filled for only some rows; it gives once, few, many or a size class.

-	TRBJ1-2	many	TRBV28	CASSLPNYYGYTF	TGTGCCAGCAGTTTACCGAATTACTATGGCTACACCTTC
-	TRBJ1-1	few	TRBV3-1	CASSLPGEMTKAFF	TGTGCCAGCAGCCTTCCCGGTGAAATGACTAAAGCTTTCTTT
TRBD2	TRBJ2-5	-	TRBV5-6	CASSFSGTSVSQYF	TGTGCCAGCAGCTTCTCCGGGACTAGCGTATCTCAGTACTTC
TRBD2	TRBJ2-1	many	TRBV12-3/TRBV12-4	CASSLVGVRGRGLDNEQFF	TGTGCCAGCAGTTTAGTAGGAGTGCGCGGGAGGGGTCTCGACAATGAGCAGTTCTTC
TRBD2	TRBJ2-1	-	TRBV20-1	CSARPGLAGLVGEQFF	TGCAGTGCTAGACCGGGACTAGCGGGATTAGTCGGTGAGCAGTTCTTC
-	TRBJ2-1	many	TRBV7-3	CASSISGGSYNEQFF	TGTGCCAGCAGCATCTCGGGCGGAAGCTACAATGAGCAGTTCTTC
-	TRBJ2-7	-	TRBV29-1	CSVLLAYEQYF	TGCAGCGTCCTTTTGGCATACGAGCAGTACTTC
TRBD1	TRBJ2-7	few	TRBV29-1	CSAGQGGSYEQYF	TGCAGCGCTGGACAGGGCGGCTCCTACGAGCAGTACTTC
-	TRBJ2-5	many	TRBV6-5	CASSYPSGEGRETQYF	TGTGCCAGCAGTTACCCATCGGGAGAAGGGAGAGAGACCCAGTACTTC
-	TRBJ2-7	-	TRBV6-1	CASRRGTSTYEQYF	TGTGCCAGCAGGAGGGGGACGTCAACCTACGAGCAGTACTTC
-	TRBJ1-4	-	TRBV15	CATRRAVSTNEKLFF	TGTGCCACCAGACGGGCCGTTTCAACTAATGAAAAACTGTTTTTT
TRBD2	TRBJ2-1	many	TRBV24-1	CATSDPGSGRDYEQFF	TGTGCCACCAGTGACCCTGGGAGCGGGAGGGACTATGAGCAGTTCTTC
-	TRBJ2-6	-	TRBV3-1	CASSQRTGPLSGANVLTF	TGTGCCAGCAGCCAACGAACAGGACCACTCTCTGGGGCCAACGTCCTGACTTTC
-	TRBJ2-2	few	TRBV12-3/TRBV12-4	CASTLKGGVNTGELFF	TGTGCCAGCACCCTAAAGGGGGGCGTGAACACCGGGGAGCTGTTTTTT
TRBD2	TRBJ2-2	many	TRBV6-2/TRBV6-3	CASRIAGEVTGELFF	TGTGCCAGCAGGATAGCGGGAGAAGTCACCGGGGAGCTGTTTTTT
TRBD2	TRBJ2-3	few	TRBV7-2	CASSLDGSGVSTDTQYF	TGTGCCAGCAGCTTAGATGGTAGCGGGGTTAGCACAGATACGCAGTATTTT
TRBD2	TRBJ2-1	-	TRBV27	CASSDWTSGRANEQFF	TGTGCCAGCAGTGATTGGACTAGCGGGAGGGCGAATGAGCAGTTCTTC
-	TRBJ1-2	-	TRBV9	CASSASPDGGLYGYTF	TGTGCCAGCAGCGCATCCCCGGACGGGGGGCTCTATGGCTACACCTTC
-	TRBJ2-7	-	TRBV5-1	CASSLSPFPGQSEQYF	TGCGCCAGCAGCTTGTCCCCATTTCCCGGACAGAGCGAGCAGTACTTC
-	TRBJ2-2	few	TRBV27	CASSLLIGGVGELFF	TGTGCCAGCAGTCTATTGATTGGAGGTGTCGGGGAGCTGTTTTTT
TRBD2	TRBJ2-1	-	TRBV24-1	CATSDPGLADNEQFF	TGTGCCACCAGTGACCCTGGACTAGCGGACAATGAGCAGTTCTTC